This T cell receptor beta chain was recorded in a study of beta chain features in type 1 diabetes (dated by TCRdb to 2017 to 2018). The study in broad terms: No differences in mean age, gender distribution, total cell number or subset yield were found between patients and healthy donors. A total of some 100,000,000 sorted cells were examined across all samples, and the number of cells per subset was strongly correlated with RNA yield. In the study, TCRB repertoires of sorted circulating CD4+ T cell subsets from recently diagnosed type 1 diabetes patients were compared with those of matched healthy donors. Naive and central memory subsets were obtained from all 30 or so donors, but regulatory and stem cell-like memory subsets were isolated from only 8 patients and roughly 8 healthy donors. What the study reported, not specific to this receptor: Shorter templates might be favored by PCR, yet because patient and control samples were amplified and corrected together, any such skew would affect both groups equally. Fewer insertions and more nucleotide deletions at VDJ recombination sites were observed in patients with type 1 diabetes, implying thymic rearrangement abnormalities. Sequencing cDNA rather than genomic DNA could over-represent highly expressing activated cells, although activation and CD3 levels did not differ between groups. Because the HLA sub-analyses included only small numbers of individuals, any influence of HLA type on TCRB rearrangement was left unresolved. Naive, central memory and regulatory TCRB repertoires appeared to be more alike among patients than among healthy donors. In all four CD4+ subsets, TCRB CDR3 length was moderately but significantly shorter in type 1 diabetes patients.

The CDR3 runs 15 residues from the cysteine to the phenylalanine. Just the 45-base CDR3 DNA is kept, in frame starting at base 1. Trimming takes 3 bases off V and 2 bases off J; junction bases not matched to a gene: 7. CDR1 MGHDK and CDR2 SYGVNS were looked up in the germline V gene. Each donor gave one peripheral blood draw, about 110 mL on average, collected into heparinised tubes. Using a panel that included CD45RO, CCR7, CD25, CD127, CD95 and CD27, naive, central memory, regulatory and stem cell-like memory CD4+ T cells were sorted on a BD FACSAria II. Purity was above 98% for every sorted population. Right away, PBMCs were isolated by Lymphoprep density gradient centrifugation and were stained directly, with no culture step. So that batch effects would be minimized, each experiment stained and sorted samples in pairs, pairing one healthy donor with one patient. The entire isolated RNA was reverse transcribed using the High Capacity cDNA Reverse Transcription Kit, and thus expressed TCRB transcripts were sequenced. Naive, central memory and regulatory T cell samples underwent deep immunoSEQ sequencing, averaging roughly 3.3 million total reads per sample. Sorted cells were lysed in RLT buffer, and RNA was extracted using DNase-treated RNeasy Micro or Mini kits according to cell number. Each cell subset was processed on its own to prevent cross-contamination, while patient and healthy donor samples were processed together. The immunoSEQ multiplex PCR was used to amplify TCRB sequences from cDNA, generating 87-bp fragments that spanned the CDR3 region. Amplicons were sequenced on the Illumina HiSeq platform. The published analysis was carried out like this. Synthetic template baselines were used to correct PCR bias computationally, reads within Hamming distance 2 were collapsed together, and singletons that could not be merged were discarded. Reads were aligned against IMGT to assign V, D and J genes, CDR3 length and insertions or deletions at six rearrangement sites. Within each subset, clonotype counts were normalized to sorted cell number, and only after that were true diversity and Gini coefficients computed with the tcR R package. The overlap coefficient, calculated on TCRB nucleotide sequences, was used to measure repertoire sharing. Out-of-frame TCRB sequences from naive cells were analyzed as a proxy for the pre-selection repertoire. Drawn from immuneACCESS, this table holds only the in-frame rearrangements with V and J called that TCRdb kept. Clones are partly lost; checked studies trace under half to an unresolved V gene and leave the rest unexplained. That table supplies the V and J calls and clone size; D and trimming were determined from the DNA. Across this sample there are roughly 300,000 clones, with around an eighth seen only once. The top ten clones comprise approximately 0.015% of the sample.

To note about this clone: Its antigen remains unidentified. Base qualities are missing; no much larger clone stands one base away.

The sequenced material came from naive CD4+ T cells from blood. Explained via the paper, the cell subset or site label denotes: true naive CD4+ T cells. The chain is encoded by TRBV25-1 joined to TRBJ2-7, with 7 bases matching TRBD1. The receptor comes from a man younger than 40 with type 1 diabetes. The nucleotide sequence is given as TGTGCCAGCAGTGACCTGGACAGGTCGGCCTACGAGCAGTACTTC. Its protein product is CASSDLDRSAYEQYF.